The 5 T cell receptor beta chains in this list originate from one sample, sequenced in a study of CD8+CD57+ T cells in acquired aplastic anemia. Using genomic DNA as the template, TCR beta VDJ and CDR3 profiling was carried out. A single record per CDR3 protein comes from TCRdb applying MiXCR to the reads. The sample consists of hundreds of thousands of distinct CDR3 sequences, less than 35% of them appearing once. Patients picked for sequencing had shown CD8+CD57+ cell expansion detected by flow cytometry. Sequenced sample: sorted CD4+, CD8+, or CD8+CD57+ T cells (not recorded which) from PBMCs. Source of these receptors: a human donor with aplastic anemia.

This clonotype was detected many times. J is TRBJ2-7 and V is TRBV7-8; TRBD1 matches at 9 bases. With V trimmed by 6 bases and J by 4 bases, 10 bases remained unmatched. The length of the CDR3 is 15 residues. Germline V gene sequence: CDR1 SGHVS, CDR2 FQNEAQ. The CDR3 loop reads CASSTTDRGGYEQYF. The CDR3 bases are TGTGCCAGCAGTACGACGGACAGGGGCGGATACGAGCAGTACTTC.

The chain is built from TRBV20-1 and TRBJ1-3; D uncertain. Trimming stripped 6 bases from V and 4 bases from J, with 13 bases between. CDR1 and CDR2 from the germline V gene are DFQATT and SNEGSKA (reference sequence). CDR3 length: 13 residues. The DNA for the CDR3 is TGCAGTGCCAAACCGGGCTCCGGAAACACCATATATTTT. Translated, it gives CSAKPGSGNTIYF.

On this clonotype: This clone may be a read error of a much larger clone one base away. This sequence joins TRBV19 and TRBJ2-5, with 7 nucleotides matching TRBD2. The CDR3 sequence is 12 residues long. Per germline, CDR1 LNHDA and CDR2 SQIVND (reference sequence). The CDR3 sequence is CASSGGGETQHF. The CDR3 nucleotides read TGTGCCAGTAGCGGGGGAGGGGAGACCCAGCACTTC.

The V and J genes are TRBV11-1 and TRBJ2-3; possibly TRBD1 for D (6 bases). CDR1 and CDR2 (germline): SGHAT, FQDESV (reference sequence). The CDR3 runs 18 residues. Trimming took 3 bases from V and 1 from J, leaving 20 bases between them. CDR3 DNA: TGTGCCAGCAGCTTGGAGTCGGGTTCAGGGGATCGCACAGATACGCAGTATTTT. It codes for CASSLESGSGDRTDTQYF.

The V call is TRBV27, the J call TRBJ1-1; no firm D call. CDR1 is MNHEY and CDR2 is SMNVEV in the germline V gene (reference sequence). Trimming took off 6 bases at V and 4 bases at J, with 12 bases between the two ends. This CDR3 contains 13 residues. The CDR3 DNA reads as TGTGCCAGCAGCGAGACTTGGGGCACTGAAGCTTTCTTT. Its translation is CASSETWGTEAFF.